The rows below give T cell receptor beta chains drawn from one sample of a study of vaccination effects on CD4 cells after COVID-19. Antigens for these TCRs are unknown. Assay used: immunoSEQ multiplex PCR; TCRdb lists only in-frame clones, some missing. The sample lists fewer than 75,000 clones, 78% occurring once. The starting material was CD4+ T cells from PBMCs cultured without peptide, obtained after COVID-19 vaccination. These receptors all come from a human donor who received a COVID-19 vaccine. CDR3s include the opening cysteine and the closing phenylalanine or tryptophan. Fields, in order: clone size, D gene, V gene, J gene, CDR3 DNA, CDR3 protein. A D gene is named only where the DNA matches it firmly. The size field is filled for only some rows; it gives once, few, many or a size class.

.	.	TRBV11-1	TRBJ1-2	TGTGCCAGCAGCTTAGGAGTATCACTAAACTATGGCTACACCTTC	CASSLGVSLNYGYTF
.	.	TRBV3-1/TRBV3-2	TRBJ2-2	TGTGCCAGCAGCCAAGATTTGGGGAACACCGGGGAGCTGTTTTTT	CASSQDLGNTGELFF
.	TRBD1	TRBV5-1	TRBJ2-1	TGCGCCAGCAGCTTGCTTGGGACAGGGAACGGTGAGCAGTTCTTC	CASSLLGTGNGEQFF
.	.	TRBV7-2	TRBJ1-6	TGTGCCAGCAGCTTAGTAGGGCAGTTCGATTCACCCCTCCACTTT	CASSLVGQFDSPLHF
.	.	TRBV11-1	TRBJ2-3	TGTGCCAGCAAATCCCGGAGGGGGGGGGACACAGATACGCAGTATTTT	CASKSRRGGDTDTQYF
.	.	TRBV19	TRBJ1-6	TGTGCCAGTAGTAGACTGACGGATTCACCCCTCCACTTT	CASSRLTDSPLHF
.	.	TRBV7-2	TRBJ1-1	TGTGCCAGCAGCTTAGTTCGGAAGGGGAGTGAAGCTTTCTTT	CASSLVRKGSEAFF
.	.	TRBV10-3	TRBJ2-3	TGTGCCATCAGTGTAGGCGTACCTAGCACAGATACGCAGTATTTT	CAISVGVPSTDTQYF
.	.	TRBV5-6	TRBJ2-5	TGTGCCAGCAGCTTTCACACAGTACAAGAGACCCAGTACTTC	CASSFHTVQETQYF
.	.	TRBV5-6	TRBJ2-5	TGTGCCAGCAGCTTGCAGGCGGCAGGGGCAGAGACCCAGTACTTC	CASSLQAAGAETQYF
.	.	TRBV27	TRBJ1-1	TGTGCCAGCAGTTCTCACGGCAGGCCCACTGAAGCTTTCTTT	CASSSHGRPTEAFF
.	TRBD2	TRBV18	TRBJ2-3	TGTGCCAGCTCACCCCTCCCCATAGCGGGAAGGAAGGATACGCAGTATTTT	CASSPLPIAGRKDTQYF
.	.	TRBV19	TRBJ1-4	TGTGCCAGTAGTATCATAGCCGGGACGGATAATGAAAAACTGTTTTTT	CASSIIAGTDNEKLFF
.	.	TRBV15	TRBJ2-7	TGTGCCACCAGCAGAGGCCGGGACACGGTAATTCTCGAGCAGTACTTC	CATSRGRDTVILEQYF
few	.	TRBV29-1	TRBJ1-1	TGCAGCGTTAGTGGAAGGGGGGACACTGAAGCTTTCTTT	CSVSGRGDTEAFF
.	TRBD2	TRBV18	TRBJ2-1	TGTGCCAGCTCACCAGGACTAGCAGTGTATGAGCAGTTCTTC	CASSPGLAVYEQFF
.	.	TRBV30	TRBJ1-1	TGTGCCTGGAGTGTCGGGGGGGTAAACACTGAAGCTTTCTTT	CAWSVGGVNTEAFF
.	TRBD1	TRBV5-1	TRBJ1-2	TGCGCCAGCAGCTTCGGGGACAGCTACTATGGCTACACCTTC	CASSFGDSYYGYTF
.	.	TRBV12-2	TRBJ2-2	TGTGCAAGTCGCTTAAGTGGGAGCCCCCCGAACACCGGGGAGCTGTTTTTT	CASRLSGSPPNTGELFF
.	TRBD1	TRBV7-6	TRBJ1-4	TGTGCCAGCAGCTCCCAGGGGGCCGCTAATGAAAAACTGTTTTTT	CASSSQGAANEKLFF
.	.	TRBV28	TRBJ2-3	TGTGCCAGCAGTTCCCCCGGAGGAGCAGATACGCAGTATTTT	CASSSPGGADTQYF
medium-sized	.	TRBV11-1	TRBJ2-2	TGTGCCAGCAGCTTAGAGCCTAGCGCCAGGGACGGGGAGCTGTTTTTT	CASSLEPSARDGELFF
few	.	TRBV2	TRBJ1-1	TGTGCCAGCAGTGAACGGATGGCGAACACTGAAGCTTTCTTT	CASSERMANTEAFF
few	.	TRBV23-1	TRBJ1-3	TGCGCCAGCAGTCCCTCGGGGGCAAGCTCTGGAAACACCATATATTTT	CASSPSGASSGNTIYF
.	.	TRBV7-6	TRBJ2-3	TGTGCCAGCAAGGCTAATCTGGGGGCCAGCACAGATACGCAGTATTTT	CASKANLGASTDTQYF
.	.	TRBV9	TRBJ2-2	TGTGCCAGCAGCGTATCCCCCAATAGCGGGGAGCTGTTTTTT	CASSVSPNSGELFF
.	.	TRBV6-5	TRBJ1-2	TGTGCCAGCAGCTCTCACCAGGGGCTCAGTGGCTACACCTTC	CASSSHQGLSGYTF
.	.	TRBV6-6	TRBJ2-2	TGTGCCAGCAGTTACTACGGGGAGCTGTTTTTT	CASSYYGELFF
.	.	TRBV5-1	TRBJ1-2	TGCGCCAGCAGCGGCGGGGGAAATTATGGCTACACCTTC	CASSGGGNYGYTF
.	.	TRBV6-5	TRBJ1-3	TGTGCCAGCAGTCTAGAATCTGGAAACACCATATATTTT	CASSLESGNTIYF
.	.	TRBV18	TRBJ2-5	TGTGCCAGCTCACCGGGGACTCAAGAGACCCAGTACTTC	CASSPGTQETQYF
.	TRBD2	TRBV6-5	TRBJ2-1	TGTGCCAGCAGTTACTCGACCTTAGCGGGGTACAATGAGCAGTTCTTC	CASSYSTLAGYNEQFF
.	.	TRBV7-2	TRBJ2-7	TGTGCCAGTGGTCCCGGGACTTACACCTACGAGCAGTACTTC	CASGPGTYTYEQYF
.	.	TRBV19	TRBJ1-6	TGTGCCAGTAGGTCGGACTTCAATTCACCCCTCCACTTT	CASRSDFNSPLHF
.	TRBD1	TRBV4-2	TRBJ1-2	TGTGCCAGCAGCCAACTTCTGATTACCGGGACAGGGACAGATGGAACTGGCTACACCTTC	CASSQLLITGTGTDGTGYTF
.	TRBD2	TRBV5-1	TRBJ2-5	TGCGCCAGCAGCCAACTCCACCTAGCGGGGGGCCAAGAGACCCAGTACTTC	CASSQLHLAGGQETQYF
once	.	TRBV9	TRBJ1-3	TGTGCCAGCAGCGCCAACAGTGGAAACACCATATATTTT	CASSANSGNTIYF
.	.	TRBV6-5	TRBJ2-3	TGTGCCAGCACAGAAGGGAGCACAGATACGCAGTATTTT	CASTEGSTDTQYF
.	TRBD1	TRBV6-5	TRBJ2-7	TGTGCCAGCAGGGACCCGGACAGGGCTTACGAGCAGTACTTC	CASRDPDRAYEQYF
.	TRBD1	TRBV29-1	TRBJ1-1	TGCAGCGTTGTCGGCCTGAAGGGGGCGAACACTGAAGCTTTCTTT	CSVVGLKGANTEAFF
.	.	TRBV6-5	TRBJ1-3	TGTGCCAGCATAGGCGGCTCTGGAAACACCATATATTTT	CASIGGSGNTIYF
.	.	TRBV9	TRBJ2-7	TGTGCCAGCAGCGTAGATGCCTGGGGCTACGAGCAGTACTTC	CASSVDAWGYEQYF
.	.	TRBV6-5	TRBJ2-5	TGTGCCAGCATTCGGGGGTCCCAAGAGACCCAGTACTTC	CASIRGSQETQYF
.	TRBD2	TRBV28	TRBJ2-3	TGTGCCAGCCGCCGGCGGACTAGCGGGAGAATGAGCACAGATACGCAGTATTTT	CASRRRTSGRMSTDTQYF
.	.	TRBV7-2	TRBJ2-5	TGTGCCAGCAGCTTAGCGGGGCCACAAGAGACCCAGTACTTC	CASSLAGPQETQYF
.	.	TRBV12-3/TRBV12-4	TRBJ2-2	TGTGCCAGCAGTTCCCTCGTCGGCGGGGAGCTGTTTTTT	CASSSLVGGELFF
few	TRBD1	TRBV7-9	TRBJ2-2	TGTGCCAGCAGCCCGAGTGGGACAGGGAACACCGGGGAGCTGTTTTTT	CASSPSGTGNTGELFF
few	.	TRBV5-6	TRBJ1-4	TGTGCCAGCAGCTTCGGTGAAAAACTGTTTTTT	CASSFGEKLFF
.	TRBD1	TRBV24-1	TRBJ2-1	TGTGCCACCAGTGAAGGACAGGGGACGCACAATGAGCAGTTCTTC	CATSEGQGTHNEQFF
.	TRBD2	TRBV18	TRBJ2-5	TGTGCCAGCTCGCTTTACAGGACTAGCGAGTGGGAGACCCAGTACTTC	CASSLYRTSEWETQYF
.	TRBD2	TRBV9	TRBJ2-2	TGTGCCAGCAGCGTAGTGGCTAGCGGGGTTTTAATTACCGGGGAGCTGTTTTTT	CASSVVASGVLITGELFF
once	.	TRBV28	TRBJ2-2	TGTGCCAGCAGCCCACCCCAGGGGGGGGGCACCGGGGAGCTGTTTTTT	CASSPPQGGGTGELFF